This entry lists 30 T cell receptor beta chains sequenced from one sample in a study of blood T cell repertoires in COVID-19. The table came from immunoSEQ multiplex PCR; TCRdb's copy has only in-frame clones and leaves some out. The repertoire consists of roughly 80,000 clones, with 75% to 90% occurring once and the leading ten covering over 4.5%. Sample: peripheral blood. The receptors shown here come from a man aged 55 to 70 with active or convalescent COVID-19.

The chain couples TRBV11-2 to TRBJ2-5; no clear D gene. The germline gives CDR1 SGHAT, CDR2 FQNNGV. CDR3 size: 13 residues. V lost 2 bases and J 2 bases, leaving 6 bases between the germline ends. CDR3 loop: CASSLTPQETQYF. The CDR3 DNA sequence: TGTGCCAGCAGCTTAACTCCGCAAGAGACCCAGTACTTC.

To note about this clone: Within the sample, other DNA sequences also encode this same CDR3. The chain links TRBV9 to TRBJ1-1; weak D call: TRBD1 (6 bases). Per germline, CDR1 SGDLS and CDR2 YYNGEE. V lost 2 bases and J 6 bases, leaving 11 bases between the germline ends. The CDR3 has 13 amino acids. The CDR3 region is CASSVTGTAEAFF. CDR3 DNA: TGTGCCAGCAGCGTTACAGGGACCGCTGAAGCTTTCTTT.

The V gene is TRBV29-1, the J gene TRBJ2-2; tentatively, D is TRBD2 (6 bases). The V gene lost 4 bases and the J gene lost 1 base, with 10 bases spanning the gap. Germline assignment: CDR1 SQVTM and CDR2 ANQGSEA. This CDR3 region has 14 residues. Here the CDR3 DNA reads TGCAGCGTTGTGGAGGGCTGGAACACCGGGGAGCTGTTTTTT. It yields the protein CSVVEGWNTGELFF.

The CDR3 DNA sequence: TGTGCCAGCAGTTGGCCCCAGGGGCCCCTCCACTTT. As protein: CASSWPQGPLHF. The chain joins TRBV6-2 or TRBV6-3 to TRBJ1-6, with a weak D call TRBD1 (6 bases). In germline, CDR1 is MNHEY, CDR2 SVGEGT. The ends were cut back, 4 bases at V and 13 bases at J, with 11 bases in the middle. The CDR3 contains 12 residues.

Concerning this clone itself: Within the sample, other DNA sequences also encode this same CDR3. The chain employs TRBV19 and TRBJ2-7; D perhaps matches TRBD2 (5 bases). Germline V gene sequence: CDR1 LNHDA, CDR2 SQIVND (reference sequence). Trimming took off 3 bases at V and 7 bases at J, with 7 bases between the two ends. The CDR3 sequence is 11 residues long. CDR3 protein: CASSISGEQYF. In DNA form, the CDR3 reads TGTGCCAGTAGTATCTCGGGAGAGCAGTACTTC.

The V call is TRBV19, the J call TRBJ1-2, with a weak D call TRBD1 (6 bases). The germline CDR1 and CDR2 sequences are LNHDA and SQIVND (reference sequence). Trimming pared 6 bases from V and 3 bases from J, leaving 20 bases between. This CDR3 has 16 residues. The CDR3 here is CASSGDRINSYYGYTF. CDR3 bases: TGTGCCAGTAGCGGTGACAGGATCAACTCCTACTATGGCTACACCTTC.

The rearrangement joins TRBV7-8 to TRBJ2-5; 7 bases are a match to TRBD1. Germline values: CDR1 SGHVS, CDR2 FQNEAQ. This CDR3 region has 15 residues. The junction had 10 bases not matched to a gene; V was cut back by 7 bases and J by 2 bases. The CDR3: CASTGGGFWQETQYF. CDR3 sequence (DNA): TGTGCCAGCACAGGGGGTGGTTTCTGGCAAGAGACCCAGTACTTC. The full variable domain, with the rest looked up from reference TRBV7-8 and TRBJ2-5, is GAGVSQSPRYKVAKRGQDVALRCDPISGHVSLFWYQQALGQGPEFLTYFQNEAQLDKSGLPSDRFFAERPEGSVSTLKIQRTQQEDSAVYLCASTGGGFWQETQYFGPGTRLLVL.

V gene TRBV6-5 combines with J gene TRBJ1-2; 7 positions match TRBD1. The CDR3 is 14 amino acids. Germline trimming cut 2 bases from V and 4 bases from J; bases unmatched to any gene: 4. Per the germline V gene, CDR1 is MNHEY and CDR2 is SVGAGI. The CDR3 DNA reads TGTGCCAGCAGTTACAGGGGGCTAGGCTATGGCTACACCTTC. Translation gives CASSYRGLGYGYTF.

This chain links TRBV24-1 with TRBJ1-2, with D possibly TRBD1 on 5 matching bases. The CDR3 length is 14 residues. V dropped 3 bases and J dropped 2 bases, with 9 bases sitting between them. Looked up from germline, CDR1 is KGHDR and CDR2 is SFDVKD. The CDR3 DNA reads TGTGCCACCAGTGATACCGACAGAAACTATGGCTACACCTTC. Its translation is CATSDTDRNYGYTF.

CDR3 in amino acids: CASSVEQLGSPLHF. CDR3 in DNA: TGTGCCAGCAGCGTAGAACAGTTAGGCTCACCCCTCCACTTT. The chain employs TRBV9 and TRBJ1-6; no firm D call. The germline CDR1 and CDR2 sequences are SGDLS and YYNGEE. Trimming shortened V by 0 bases and J by 10 bases, and 11 bases separated the two germline ends. This CDR3 comprises 14 residues.

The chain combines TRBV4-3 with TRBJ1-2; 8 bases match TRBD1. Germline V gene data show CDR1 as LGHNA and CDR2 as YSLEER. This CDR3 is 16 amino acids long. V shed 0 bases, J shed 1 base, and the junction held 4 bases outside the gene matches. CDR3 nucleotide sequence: TGCGCCAGCAGCCAAGATTCAGGGGGCGATAACTATGGCTACACCTTC. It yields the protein CASSQDSGGDNYGYTF.

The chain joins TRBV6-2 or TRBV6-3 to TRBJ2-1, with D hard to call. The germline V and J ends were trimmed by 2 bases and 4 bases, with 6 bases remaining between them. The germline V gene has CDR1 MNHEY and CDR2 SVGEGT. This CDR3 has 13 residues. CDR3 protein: CASSYSEYNEQFF. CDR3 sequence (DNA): TGTGCCAGCAGTTACAGCGAGTACAATGAGCAGTTCTTC.

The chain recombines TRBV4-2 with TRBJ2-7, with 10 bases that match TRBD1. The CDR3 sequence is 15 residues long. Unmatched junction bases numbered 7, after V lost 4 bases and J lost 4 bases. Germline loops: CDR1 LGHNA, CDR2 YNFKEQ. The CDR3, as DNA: TGTGCCAGCAGCCGACCGGGACAGGGGATTTACGAGCAGTACTTC. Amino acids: CASSRPGQGIYEQYF.

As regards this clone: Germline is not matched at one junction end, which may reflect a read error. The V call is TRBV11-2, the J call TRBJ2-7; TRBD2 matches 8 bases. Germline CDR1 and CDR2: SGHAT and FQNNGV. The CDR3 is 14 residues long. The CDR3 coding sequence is TGTGCCAGCAGCTTCACCACGGGAGGGGAGGGCCTAAGGTTC. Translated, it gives CASSFTTGGEGLRF.

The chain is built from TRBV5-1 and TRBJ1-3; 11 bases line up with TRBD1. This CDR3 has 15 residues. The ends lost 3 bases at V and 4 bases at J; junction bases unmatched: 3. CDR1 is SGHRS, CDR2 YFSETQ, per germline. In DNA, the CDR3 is TGCGCCAGCAGCTCCGGACAGGGGGCAGGAAACACCATATATTTT. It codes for CASSSGQGAGNTIYF.

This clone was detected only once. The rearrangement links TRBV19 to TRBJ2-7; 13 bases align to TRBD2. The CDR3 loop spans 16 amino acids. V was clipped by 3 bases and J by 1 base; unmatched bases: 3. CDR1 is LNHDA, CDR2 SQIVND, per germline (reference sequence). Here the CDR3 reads CASSITSGGASYEQYF. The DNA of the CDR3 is TGTGCCAGTAGTATTACTAGCGGGGGGGCGTCCTACGAGCAGTACTTC.

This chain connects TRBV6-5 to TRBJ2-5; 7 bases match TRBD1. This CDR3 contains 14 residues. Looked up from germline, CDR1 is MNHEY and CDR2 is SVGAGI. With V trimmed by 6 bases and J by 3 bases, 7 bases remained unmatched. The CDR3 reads CASRRDSRKETQYF. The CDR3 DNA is TGTGCCAGCAGGAGGGACAGTCGCAAAGAGACCCAGTACTTC.

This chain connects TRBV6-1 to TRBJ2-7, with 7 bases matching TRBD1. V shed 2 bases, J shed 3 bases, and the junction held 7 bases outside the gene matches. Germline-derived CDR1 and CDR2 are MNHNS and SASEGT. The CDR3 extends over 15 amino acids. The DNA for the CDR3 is TGTGCCAGCAGTGAAAGGGGACAGTGGTTCTACGAGCAGTACTTC. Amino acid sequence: CASSERGQWFYEQYF.

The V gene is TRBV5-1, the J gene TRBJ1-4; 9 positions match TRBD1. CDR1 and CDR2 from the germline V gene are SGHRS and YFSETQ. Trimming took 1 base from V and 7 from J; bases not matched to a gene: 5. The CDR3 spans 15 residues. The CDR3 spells CASSLTGQGIEKLFF. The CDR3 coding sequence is TGCGCCAGCAGCTTGACCGGACAGGGGATTGAAAAACTGTTTTTT.

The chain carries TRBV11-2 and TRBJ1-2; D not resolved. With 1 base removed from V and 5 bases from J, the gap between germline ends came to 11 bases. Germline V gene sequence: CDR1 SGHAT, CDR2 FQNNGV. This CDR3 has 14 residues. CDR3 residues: CASSLGAGEYGYTF. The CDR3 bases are TGTGCCAGCAGCTTAGGAGCAGGCGAGTATGGCTACACCTTC.

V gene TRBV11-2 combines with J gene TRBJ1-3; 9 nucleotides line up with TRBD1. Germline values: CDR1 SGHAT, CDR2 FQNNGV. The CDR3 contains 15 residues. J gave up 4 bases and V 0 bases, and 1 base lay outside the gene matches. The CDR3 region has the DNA TGTGCCAGCAGCTTAGAGGACAGGGGAGGAAACACCATATATTTT. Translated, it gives CASSLEDRGGNTIYF.

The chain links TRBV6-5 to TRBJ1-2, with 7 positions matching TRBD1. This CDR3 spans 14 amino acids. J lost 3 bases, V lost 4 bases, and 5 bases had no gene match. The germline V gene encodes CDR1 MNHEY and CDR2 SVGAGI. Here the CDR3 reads CASSLTGKDYGYTF. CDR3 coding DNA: TGTGCCAGCAGTTTGACAGGGAAGGACTATGGCTACACCTTC.

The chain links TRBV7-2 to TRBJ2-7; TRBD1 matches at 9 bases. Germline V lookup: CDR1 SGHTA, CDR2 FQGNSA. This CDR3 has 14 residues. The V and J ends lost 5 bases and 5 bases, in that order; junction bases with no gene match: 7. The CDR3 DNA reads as TGTGCCAGCAGCCCTAGACAGGGGGGCAACGAGCAGTACTTC. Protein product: CASSPRQGGNEQYF.

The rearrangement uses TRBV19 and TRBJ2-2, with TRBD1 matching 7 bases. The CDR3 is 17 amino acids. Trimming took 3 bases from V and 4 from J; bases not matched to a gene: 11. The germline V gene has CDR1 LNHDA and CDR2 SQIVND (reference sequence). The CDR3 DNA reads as TGTGCCAGTAGTATGCAGAGGAGGACAGGATCCACCGGGGAGCTGTTTTTT. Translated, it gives CASSMQRRTGSTGELFF.

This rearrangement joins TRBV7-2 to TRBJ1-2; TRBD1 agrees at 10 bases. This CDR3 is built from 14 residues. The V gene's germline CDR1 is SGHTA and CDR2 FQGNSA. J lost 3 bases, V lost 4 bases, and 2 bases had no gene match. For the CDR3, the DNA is TGTGCCAGCAGCTCGGGACAGGGGTACTATGGCTACACCTTC. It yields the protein CASSSGQGYYGYTF.

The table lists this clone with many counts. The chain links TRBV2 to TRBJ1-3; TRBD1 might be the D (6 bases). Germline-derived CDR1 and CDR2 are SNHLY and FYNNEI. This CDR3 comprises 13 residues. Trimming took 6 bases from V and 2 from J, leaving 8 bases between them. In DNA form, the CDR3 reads TGTGCCAGCAGGGACAGAGCTGGAAACACCATATATTTT. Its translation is CASRDRAGNTIYF.

CDR3 sequence (DNA): TGTGCCAGCAGACCGACAGGGGACAATGAGCAGTTCTTC. This translates into CASRPTGDNEQFF. This chain joins TRBV7-2 and TRBJ2-1, with 8 bases identical to TRBD1. With 6 bases clipped from V and 5 bases from J, the junction kept 3 bases outside the gene matches. The V gene's germline CDR1 is SGHTA and CDR2 FQGNSA. This CDR3 contains 13 residues.

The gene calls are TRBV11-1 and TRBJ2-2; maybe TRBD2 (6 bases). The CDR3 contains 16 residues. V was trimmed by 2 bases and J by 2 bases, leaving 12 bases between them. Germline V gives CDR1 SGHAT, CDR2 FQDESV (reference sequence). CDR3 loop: CASSLSVGGNTGELFF. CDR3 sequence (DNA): TGTGCCAGCAGCTTATCAGTGGGGGGAAACACCGGGGAGCTGTTTTTT. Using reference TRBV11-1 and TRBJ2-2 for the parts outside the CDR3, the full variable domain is EAEVAQSPRYKITEKSQAVAFWCDPISGHATLYWYRQILGQGPELLVQFQDESVVDDSQLPKDRFSAERLKGVDSTLKIQPAELGDSAMYLCASSLSVGGNTGELFFGEGSRLTVL.

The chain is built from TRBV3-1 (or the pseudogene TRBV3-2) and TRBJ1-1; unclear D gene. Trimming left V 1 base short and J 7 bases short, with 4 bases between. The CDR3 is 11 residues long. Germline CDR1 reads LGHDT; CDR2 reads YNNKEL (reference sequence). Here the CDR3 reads CASSQGGEAFF. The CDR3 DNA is TGTGCCAGCAGCCAAGGAGGTGAAGCTTTCTTT.

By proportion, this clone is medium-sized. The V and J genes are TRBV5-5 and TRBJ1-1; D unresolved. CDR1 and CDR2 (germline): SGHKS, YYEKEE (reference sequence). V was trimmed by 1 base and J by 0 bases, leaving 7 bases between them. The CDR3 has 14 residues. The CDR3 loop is CASSLRGVNTEAFF. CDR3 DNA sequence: TGTGCCAGCAGCTTGCGCGGGGTGAACACTGAAGCTTTCTTT. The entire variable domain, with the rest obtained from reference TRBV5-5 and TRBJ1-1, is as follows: DAGVTQSPTHLIKTRGQQVTLRCSPISGHKSVSWYQQVLGQGPQFIFQYYEKEERGRGNFPDRFSARQFPNYSSELNVNALLLGDSALYLCASSLRGVNTEAFFGQGTRLTVV.